Listed below are T cell receptor beta chains from one sample, sequenced in a study of cytomegalovirus exposure and HLA in healthy donors. The assay was immunoSEQ multiplex PCR, and TCRdb's table has in-frame clones only and misses some. This table has approximately 110,000 clones, over 65% appearing once. Sequencing was performed on PBMCs. The receptors stem from a man aged 35 to 55 in good health and CMV-seropositive. CDR3s include the opening cysteine and the closing phenylalanine or tryptophan. The D gene is left open where the match is weak. Clone size is not always given. Where it is, it says once, few, many or a class for expanded clones.

j_gene | d_gene | v_gene | abundance | CDR3nt | CDR3aa
TRBJ1-1 | . | TRBV10-2 | . | TGCGCCAGCAGTGAGTCAGGAGGTAGGACTGAAGCTTTCTTT | CASSESGGRTEAFF
TRBJ2-3 | . | TRBV6-5 | . | TGTGCCAGCAGTTACTCGAGGGTTAGCACAGATACGCAGTATTTT | CASSYSRVSTDTQYF
TRBJ1-2 | TRBD1 | TRBV6-5 | . | TGTGCCAGCAGTTACAGGGACAGATCCTATGGCTACACCTTC | CASSYRDRSYGYTF
TRBJ2-1 | . | TRBV9 | . | TGTGCCAGCAGCGTAGAGTGGGAGACTCTCCATGAGCAGTTCTTC | CASSVEWETLHEQFF
TRBJ2-6 | . | TRBV6-1 | . | TGTGCCAGCGAACAGGTCTCTGGGGCCAACGTCCTGACTTTC | CASEQVSGANVLTF
TRBJ2-3 | . | TRBV18 | . | TGTGCCAGCTCACGACAGGTCACAGATACGCAGTATTTT | CASSRQVTDTQYF
TRBJ2-5 | TRBD1 | TRBV10-1 | . | TGCGCCAGAGACAGGGGGCCTGAGACCCAGTACTTC | CARDRGPETQYF
TRBJ1-2 | TRBD1 | TRBV19 | . | TGTGCCAGTAGTCGGGACAGGGTGTATGGCTACACCTTC | CASSRDRVYGYTF
TRBJ2-1 | . | TRBV7-2 | . | TGTGCCAGCAGCTTAGCAGGGGGCAATGAGCAGTTCTTC | CASSLAGGNEQFF
TRBJ1-1 | . | TRBV2 | . | TGTGCCAGCAGCCAAACAGGGGAAGCTTTCTTT | CASSQTGEAFF
TRBJ2-7 | TRBD2 | TRBV11-2 | . | TGTGCCAGCAGCTTGTCCACCCCCGCGGGAGCGTACGAGCAGTACTTC | CASSLSTPAGAYEQYF
TRBJ2-3 | . | TRBV7-7 | . | TGTGCTAGCAGCTTAATCCGCGCAGATACGCAGTATTTT | CASSLIRADTQYF
TRBJ1-5 | TRBD1 | TRBV5-1 | . | TGCGCCAGCAGCTTATTCGGGACAGGGGGCGAAGGGGGCAATCAGCCCCAGCATTTT | CASSLFGTGGEGGNQPQHF
TRBJ1-1 | . | TRBV5-5 | few | TGTGCCAGCAGCGCGCCGGGGGTCGGTGAAGCTTTCTTT | CASSAPGVGEAFF
TRBJ2-5 | . | TRBV7-6 | few | TGTGCCAGCAGCTTAGGCGGAAACGGAGAGACCCAGTACTTC | CASSLGGNGETQYF
TRBJ1-5 | . | TRBV7-2 | . | TGTGCCAGCAGCTCCGACGGGGGGCCGGGGCAGCCCCAGCATTTT | CASSSDGGPGQPQHF
TRBJ2-3 | TRBD1 | TRBV11-1 | . | TGTGCCAGCAGCTTAGACCCGGGACAGCGTGTCACAGATACGCAGTATTTT | CASSLDPGQRVTDTQYF
TRBJ1-4 | TRBD1 | TRBV13 | once | TGTGCCAGCAGCTTTTCTACCCCGGGACAGGGTGAAAAACTGTTTTTT | CASSFSTPGQGEKLFF
TRBJ2-7 | . | TRBV11-3 | few | TGTGCCAGCATTTTCAAGCAGAAGGCGGCATACGAGCAGTACTTC | CASIFKQKAAYEQYF
TRBJ1-1 | TRBD1 | TRBV28 | . | TGTGCCAGCAGTGACAGGGTCTTGAACACTGAAGCTTTCTTT | CASSDRVLNTEAFF
TRBJ2-2 | . | TRBV9 | . | TGTGCCAGCAGCGTACAAGGGGTCAACACCGGGGAGCTGTTTTTT | CASSVQGVNTGELFF
TRBJ1-1 | . | TRBV9 | once | TGTGCCAGCAGCGTCCAATTGAGTACTGAAGCTTTCTTT | CASSVQLSTEAFF
TRBJ2-3 | . | TRBV7-2 | . | TGTGCCAGCGGGGGCAGGGTAGATACGCAGTATTTT | CASGGRVDTQYF
TRBJ1-1 | TRBD1 | TRBV6-4 | . | TGTGCCAGCAGACCGGACAGGGGGTACACTGAAGCTTTCTTT | CASRPDRGYTEAFF
TRBJ1-6 | TRBD1 | TRBV6-6 | few | TGTGCCAGCAGTCAGGACAGGGGACCAAATTCACCCCTCCACTTT | CASSQDRGPNSPLHF
TRBJ1-5 | TRBD1 | TRBV10-2 | . | TGCGCCAGCAGTGTCTCGACAGGGGGCAATCAGCCCCAGCATTTT | CASSVSTGGNQPQHF
TRBJ2-7 | TRBD1 | TRBV27 | . | TGTGCCAGCATCCCCAGGAGGACCGTTGGGACAGGGTACTACGAGCAGTACTTC | CASIPRRTVGTGYYEQYF
TRBJ1-2 | . | TRBV5-4 | . | TGTGCCAGCAGCCCCGCGGGGGTGTACTATGGCTACACCTTC | CASSPAGVYYGYTF
TRBJ2-7 | TRBD2 | TRBV2 | . | TGTGCCAGCAGTGAGCGGCGGGGGACCTACGAGCAGTACTTC | CASSERRGTYEQYF
TRBJ2-2 | TRBD1 | TRBV7-3 | . | TGTGCCAGCAGCCTAGGACAGGGGCTGACCGGGGAGCTGTTTTTT | CASSLGQGLTGELFF
TRBJ1-2 | . | TRBV10-3 | . | TGTGCCATCAGTGAGTCCACAGGTTATGGCTACACCTTC | CAISESTGYGYTF
TRBJ1-2 | TRBD1 | TRBV7-2 | . | TGTGCCAGCAGCTTAGATGGACAGGGCCTTGATGGCTACACCTTC | CASSLDGQGLDGYTF
TRBJ1-1 | TRBD1 | TRBV2 | . | TGTGCCAGCAGCAATGACAGGGGAGGTATCACTGAAGCTTTCTTT | CASSNDRGGITEAFF
TRBJ1-1 | . | TRBV5-8 | . | TGTGCCAGCAGCTTGGTTCTGGGCCCTGAAGCTTTCTTT | CASSLVLGPEAFF
TRBJ2-1 | . | TRBV19 | . | TGTGCCAGTAGTATGGTGGCTCTAGCTTACAATGAGCAGTTCTTC | CASSMVALAYNEQFF
TRBJ1-5 | . | TRBV5-1 | . | TGCGCCAGCAGCTTGGACGGGGATAGCAATCAGCCCCAGCATTTT | CASSLDGDSNQPQHF
TRBJ1-2 | . | TRBV25-1 | . | TGTGCCAGCAGTACACAGGGCTATGGCTACACCTTC | CASSTQGYGYTF
TRBJ1-1 | TRBD1 | TRBV30 | . | TGTGCCTGGGGGACAGCCTCTCAAGCTTTCTTT | CAWGTASQAFF
TRBJ2-1 | . | TRBV4-3 | . | TGCGCCAGCAGCCAAGAGATAGCCTTCAATGAGCAGTTCTTC | CASSQEIAFNEQFF
TRBJ2-7 | TRBD1 | TRBV28 | . | TGTGCCAGCAGTTTAAATGGGGACAGATTCTACGAGCAGTACTTC | CASSLNGDRFYEQYF
TRBJ2-7 | TRBD1 | TRBV19 | . | TGTGCCAGTAGTAACATTTGGACAGGGGGCAGAAATTCCTACGAGCAGTACTTC | CASSNIWTGGRNSYEQYF
TRBJ1-2 | . | TRBV5-8 | . | TGTGCCAGCAGAGGATCCGGGTCCTATGGCTACACCTTC | CASRGSGSYGYTF
TRBJ2-5 | . | TRBV30 | . | TGTGCCTGCGTTAGGCTAGGGGGGGGCGCCGGGGAGACCCAGTACTTC | CACVRLGGGAGETQYF
TRBJ2-7 | TRBD2 | TRBV7-8 | . | TGTGCCAGCAGCTTAACAGCGGGAGTTGGGGATAAGCAGTACTTC | CASSLTAGVGDKQYF
TRBJ2-6 | . | TRBV5-8 | . | TGTGCCAGCAGCCCGGGACATTCCTCTGGGGCCAACGTCCTGACTTTC | CASSPGHSSGANVLTF
TRBJ2-5 | . | TRBV5-6 | . | TGTGCCAGCAGCTTTGACTGGGAAGAGACCCAGTACTTC | CASSFDWEETQYF
TRBJ2-2 | . | TRBV4-1 | . | TGCGCCAGCAGCTCCCTAGGGGCGGACACCGGGGAGCTGTTTTTT | CASSSLGADTGELFF
TRBJ2-1 | TRBD2 | TRBV9 | . | TGTGCCAGCAGCGTGAGCGGGAGGGCCATCGATGAGCAGTTCTTC | CASSVSGRAIDEQFF
TRBJ2-3 | . | TRBV14 | . | TGTGCCAGCAGCCAAGGAACCCTCCAGACTCCGCAGTATTTT | CASSQGTLQTPQYF
TRBJ1-6 | TRBD1 | TRBV7-9 | . | TGTGCCAGCAGCTTACGCCTCACAGGGGGTGTATCACCCCTCCACTTT | CASSLRLTGGVSPLHF
TRBJ2-5 | . | TRBV2 | . | TGTGCCAGCAGTTGGGGTAGCGGAGGTGGGGAGACCCAGTACTTC | CASSWGSGGGETQYF
TRBJ2-1 | TRBD1 | TRBV7-9 | . | TGTGCCAGCAGCTTGGGACAGTACAATGAGCAGTTCTTC | CASSLGQYNEQFF
TRBJ2-5 | . | TRBV6-5 | few | TGTGCCAGCAGACTTCAGGGGGGCTGGGAGGAGACCCAGTACTTC | CASRLQGGWEETQYF
TRBJ2-3 | TRBD2 | TRBV5-4 | . | TGTGCCAGCAGCCTAATAGCGGGAGGGCCCGGAGATACGCAGTATTTT | CASSLIAGGPGDTQYF
TRBJ2-1 | . | TRBV7-3 | . | TGTGCCAGCAGCGTTGGGCCTTCGAATGAGCAGTTCTTC | CASSVGPSNEQFF
TRBJ2-1 | . | TRBV9 | few | TGTGCCAGCAGCGTAGGGGGCTATCACAATGAGCAGTTCTTC | CASSVGGYHNEQFF
TRBJ1-2 | TRBD1 | TRBV7-9 | . | TGTGCCAGCAGCCCAACAGGGGGATATGGCTACACCTTC | CASSPTGGYGYTF
TRBJ2-3 | . | TRBV19 | . | TGTGCCAGTTCACGGGTCCGCACAGATACGCAGTATTTT | CASSRVRTDTQYF
TRBJ2-3 | TRBD1 | TRBV4-3 | . | TGCGCCAGCAGCCAAGGACAGGGACACACAGATACGCAGTATTTT | CASSQGQGHTDTQYF